Here is one T cell receptor beta chain with its context. No antigen is known for it. The data derive from a study of PD-1 blockade in classical Hodgkin lymphoma. Regarding the study as a whole: Baseline TCR diversity was reportedly lower in newly diagnosed patients than healthy donors. Whereas CD4+ TCR diversity had risen significantly by C4D1, CD8+ TCR diversity had not.

Time point meaning: cycle 4 day 1 (C4D1), after more than 5 weeks of nivolumab. All patients relapsed after autologous stem cell transplantation, and brentuximab vedotin exposure varied. Starting with thawed PBMCs, CD4+ T cells were purified by magnetic negative selection. The CDR3 extends over 15 amino acids. Germline V CDR1 and CDR2: SNHLY, FYNNEI. V lost 4 bases, J lost 3 bases, and 12 bases lay in between. The assay was immunoSEQ multiplex PCR, and TCRdb's table has in-frame clones only and misses some. The sample includes about 30,000 clones, 70% to 90% of them seen just once. The source material was CD4+ T cells from blood, sampled before the fourth cycle of nivolumab. The clonotype was recovered from a human donor with classical Hodgkin lymphoma. This rearrangement joins TRBV2 to TRBJ2-2, with a tentative D call TRBD1 (6 bases). The CDR3 loop reads CASSVEGGDTGELFF. The CDR3 DNA sequence: TGTGCCAGCAGTGTCGAAGGGGGAGACACCGGGGAGCTGTTTTTT.